The 9 T cell receptor beta chains below come from one sample, sequenced in a study of blood T cell repertoires in COVID-19. Method: immunoSEQ multiplex PCR; TCRdb's copy keeps in-frame clones and lacks some. The sample holds about 220,000 clones; about 81% are singletons and the top ten take less than 6%. The sample consisted of peripheral blood. These TCRs come from a woman in her 70s with COVID-19, enrolled during active disease.

The chain employs TRBV11-2 and TRBJ2-7, with 7 bases identical to TRBD1. Germline V gene sequence: CDR1 SGHAT, CDR2 FQNNGV. V lost 8 bases, J lost 9 bases, and 16 bases stayed unmatched. CDR3 length: 14 residues. The CDR3 nucleotides read TGTGCCAGCCGGCCCCCGGGACAGTACTCCGCGCAGTACTTC. Its protein is CASRPPGQYSAQYF.

This rearrangement joins TRBV7-2 to TRBJ1-2; 9 bases agree with TRBD1. The germline V gene encodes CDR1 SGHTA and CDR2 FQGNSA. CDR3 length: 16 residues. J lost 7 bases, V lost 5 bases, and 14 bases had no gene match. DNA for the CDR3: TGTGCCAGCAGCCCTAGTTGGGGACAGGGACAAGTTGGCTACACCTTC. Translating it yields CASSPSWGQGQVGYTF.

This clone was observed a few times. The CDR3 protein is CASSGQGRAGETGELFF. CDR3 sequence (DNA): TGTGCCAGCAGCGGACAGGGTAGGGCAGGGGAAACCGGGGAGCTGTTTTTT. The chain carries TRBV9 and TRBJ2-2, with 7 bases identical to TRBD1. This CDR3 is built from 17 residues. Looked up from germline, CDR1 is SGDLS and CDR2 is YYNGEE. Trimming cost V 3 bases and J 5 bases; bases outside gene matches: 13.

This chain uses TRBV10-3 with TRBJ1-1; TRBD1 agrees at 7 bases. This CDR3 comprises 15 residues. With 5 bases clipped from V and 5 bases from J, the junction kept 11 bases outside the gene matches. Germline V gene sequence: CDR1 ENHRY, CDR2 SYGVKD. CDR3 in amino acids: CAISPRQGSWTEAFF. The CDR3 DNA is TGTGCCATCAGTCCTAGACAGGGATCGTGGACTGAAGCTTTCTTT.

The chain employs TRBV10-2 and TRBJ2-3; weak D call: TRBD2 (5 bases). V lost 7 bases, J lost 5 bases, and 16 bases lay in between. The CDR3 has 14 residues. Germline assignment: CDR1 WSHSY and CDR2 SAAADI. CDR3 nucleotides: TGCGCCAGCAAGGGCGGGTACCAGGTAGATACGCAGTATTTT. Translated, it gives CASKGGYQVDTQYF.

V gene TRBV12-1 combines with J gene TRBJ1-2; the listed D gene, TRBD1, was not tested against the DNA. TRBV12-1 is listed as a pseudogene. This CDR3 contains 13 residues. The CDR3 nucleotides are TGTGCCAGCAGCTTTGACATGGTCTATGGCTACACCTTC. Translating it yields CASSFDMVYGYTF.

The DNA for the CDR3 is TGTGCCAGCAGTTTCTCAGGGGCGGCTTATGGCTACACCTTC. This sequence encodes CASSFSGAAYGYTF. The chain is built from TRBV6-2 or TRBV6-3 and TRBJ1-2, with D perhaps TRBD1 (6 bases). In germline, CDR1 is MNHEY, CDR2 SVGEGT. The CDR3 has 14 amino acids. Between the trimmed V and J ends, which lost 4 bases and 5 bases, there was a span of 14 bases.

The V call is TRBV6-5, the J call TRBJ1-5; D is possibly TRBD1 (5 bases). Between the trimmed V and J ends, which lost 7 bases and 2 bases, there was a span of 12 bases. This CDR3 is built from 14 residues. Germline CDR1 MNHEY, CDR2 SVGAGI. This CDR3 is CASKEGLGNQPQHF. The CDR3 DNA follows: TGTGCCAGCAAGGAGGGGCTAGGCAATCAGCCCCAGCATTTT.

The chain couples TRBV7-9 to TRBJ2-1; D gene ambiguous. CDR1 SEHNR and CDR2 FQNEAQ come from the germline V gene (reference sequence). V shed 0 bases and J shed 6 bases, with 12 bases lying between them. The CDR3 runs 15 residues. The CDR3, as DNA: TGTGCCAGCAGCTTAGCGGAGAAGGTCAGCAATGAGCAGTTCTTC. Translation: CASSLAEKVSNEQFF.